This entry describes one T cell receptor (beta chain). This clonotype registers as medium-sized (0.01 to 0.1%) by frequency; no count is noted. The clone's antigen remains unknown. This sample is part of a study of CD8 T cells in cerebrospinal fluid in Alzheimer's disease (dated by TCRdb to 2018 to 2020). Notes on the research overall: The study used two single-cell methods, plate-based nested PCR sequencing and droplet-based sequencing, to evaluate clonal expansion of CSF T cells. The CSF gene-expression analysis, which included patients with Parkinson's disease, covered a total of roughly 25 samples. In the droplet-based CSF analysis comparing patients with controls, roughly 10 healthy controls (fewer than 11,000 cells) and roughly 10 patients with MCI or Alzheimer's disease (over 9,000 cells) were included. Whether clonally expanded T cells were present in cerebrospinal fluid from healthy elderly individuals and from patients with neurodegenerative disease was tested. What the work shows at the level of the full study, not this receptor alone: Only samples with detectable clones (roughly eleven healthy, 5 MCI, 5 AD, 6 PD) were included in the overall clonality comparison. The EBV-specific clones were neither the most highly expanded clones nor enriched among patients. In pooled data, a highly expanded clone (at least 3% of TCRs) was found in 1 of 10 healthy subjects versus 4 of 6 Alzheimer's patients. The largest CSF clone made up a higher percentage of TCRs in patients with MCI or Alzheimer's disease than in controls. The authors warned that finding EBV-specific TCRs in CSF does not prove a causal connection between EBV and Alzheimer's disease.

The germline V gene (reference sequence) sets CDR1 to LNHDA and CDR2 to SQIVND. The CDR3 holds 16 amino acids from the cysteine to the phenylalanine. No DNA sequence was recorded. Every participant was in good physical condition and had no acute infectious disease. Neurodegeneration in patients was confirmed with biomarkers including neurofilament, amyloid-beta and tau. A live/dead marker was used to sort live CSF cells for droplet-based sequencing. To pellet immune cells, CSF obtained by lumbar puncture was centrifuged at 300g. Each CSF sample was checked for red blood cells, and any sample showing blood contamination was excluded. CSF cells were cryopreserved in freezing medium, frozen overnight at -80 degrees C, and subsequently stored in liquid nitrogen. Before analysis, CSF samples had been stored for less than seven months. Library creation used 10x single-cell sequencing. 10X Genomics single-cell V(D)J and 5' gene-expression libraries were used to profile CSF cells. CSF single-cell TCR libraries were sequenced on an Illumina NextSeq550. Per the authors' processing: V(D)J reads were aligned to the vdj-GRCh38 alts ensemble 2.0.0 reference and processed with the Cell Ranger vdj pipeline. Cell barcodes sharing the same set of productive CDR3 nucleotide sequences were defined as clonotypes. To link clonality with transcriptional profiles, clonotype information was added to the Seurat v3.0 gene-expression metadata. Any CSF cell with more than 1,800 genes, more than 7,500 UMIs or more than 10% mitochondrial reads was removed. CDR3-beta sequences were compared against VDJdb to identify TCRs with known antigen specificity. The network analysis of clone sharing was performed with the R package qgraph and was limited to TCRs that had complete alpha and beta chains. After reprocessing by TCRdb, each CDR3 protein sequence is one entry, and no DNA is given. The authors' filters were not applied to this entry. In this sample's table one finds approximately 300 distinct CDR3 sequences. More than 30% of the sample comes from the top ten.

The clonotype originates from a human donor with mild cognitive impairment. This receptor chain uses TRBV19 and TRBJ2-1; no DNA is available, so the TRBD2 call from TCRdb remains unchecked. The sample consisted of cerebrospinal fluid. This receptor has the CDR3 CASSIDSVAEYNEQFF.